The rows below give T cell receptor beta chains drawn from one sample of a study of identical twins. TCRdb re-called the 5' RACE reads with MiXCR, one entry per CDR3 protein. The sample has 400,000 or so distinct CDR3 sequences, 9% seen once; the top ten hold 8.5% to 10%. The material sequenced was naive T cells sorted from blood. Every receptor here comes from a woman aged 45-65 years in good health. Each CDR3 is given with its conserved first and last residue. Fields, in order: CDR3 protein, CDR3 DNA, V gene, clone size, D gene, J gene, CDR3 length. The D gene is left open where the match is weak. The size entry is marked missing in some rows and otherwise reads once, few, many or a size class.

CDR3aa: CASRYLGQTEETQYF; CDR3nt: TGCGCCAGCAGATACCTCGGACAGACCGAAGAGACCCAGTACTTC; v_gene: TRBV5-1; abundance: few; d_gene: NA; j_gene: TRBJ2-5; len: 15
CDR3aa: CASSRDSSNEQFF; CDR3nt: TGTGCCAGCAGCCGGGACTCTTCCAATGAGCAGTTCTTC; v_gene: TRBV12-3/TRBV12-4; abundance: many; d_gene: NA; j_gene: TRBJ2-1; len: 13
CDR3aa: CSVDGSYTEAFF; CDR3nt: TGCAGCGTTGATGGGTCGTACACTGAAGCTTTCTTT; v_gene: TRBV29-1; abundance: many; d_gene: NA; j_gene: TRBJ1-1; len: 12
CDR3aa: CSVDRGGSEQYF; CDR3nt: TGCAGCGTGGACCGCGGGGGGAGCGAGCAGTACTTC; v_gene: TRBV29-1; abundance: many; d_gene: TRBD2; j_gene: TRBJ2-7; len: 12
CDR3aa: CASSRPGGERTGELFF; CDR3nt: TGTGCCAGCAGCCGTCCCGGGGGGGAGCGGACCGGGGAGCTGTTTTTT; v_gene: TRBV7-9; abundance: many; d_gene: TRBD2; j_gene: TRBJ2-2; len: 16
CDR3aa: CASSPYVPAGFWNEQFF; CDR3nt: TGTGCCAGCAGCCCCTATGTCCCGGCGGGATTTTGGAATGAGCAGTTCTTC; v_gene: TRBV7-9; abundance: NA; d_gene: NA; j_gene: TRBJ2-1; len: 17
CDR3aa: CASSVGTRIYDTQYF; CDR3nt: TGTGCCAGCAGCGTAGGGACTAGAATCTATGATACGCAGTATTTT; v_gene: TRBV9; abundance: few; d_gene: TRBD2; j_gene: TRBJ2-3; len: 15
CDR3aa: CASSLGQGARIGELFF; CDR3nt: TGCGCCAGCAGCTTGGGGCAGGGGGCGCGTATCGGGGAGCTGTTTTTT; v_gene: TRBV5-1; abundance: few; d_gene: TRBD1; j_gene: TRBJ2-2; len: 16
CDR3aa: CSAQGTSGRANEQFF; CDR3nt: TGCAGCGCTCAGGGGACTAGCGGGAGGGCCAATGAGCAGTTCTTC; v_gene: TRBV29-1; abundance: few; d_gene: TRBD2; j_gene: TRBJ2-1; len: 15
CDR3aa: CASSPRRGLGGETQYF; CDR3nt: TGTGCCAGCAGCCCACGTAGGGGCTTAGGAGGAGAGACCCAGTACTTC; v_gene: TRBV7-9; abundance: NA; d_gene: NA; j_gene: TRBJ2-5; len: 16
CDR3aa: CASSQYLNTEAFF; CDR3nt: TGTGCCAGCAGCCAATACCTGAACACTGAAGCTTTCTTT; v_gene: TRBV3-1; abundance: many; d_gene: NA; j_gene: TRBJ1-1; len: 13